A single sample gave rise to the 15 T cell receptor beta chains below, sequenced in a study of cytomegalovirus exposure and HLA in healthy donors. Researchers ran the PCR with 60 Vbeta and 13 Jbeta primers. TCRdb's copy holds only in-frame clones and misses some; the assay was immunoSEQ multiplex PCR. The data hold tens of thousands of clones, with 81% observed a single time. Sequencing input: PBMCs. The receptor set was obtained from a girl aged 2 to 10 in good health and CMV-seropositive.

The DNA for the CDR3 is TGTGCCAGCAGCGTAGCCAGGGGGCGAGACACCGGGGAGCTGTTTTTT. Translation: CASSVARGRDTGELFF. The chain uses TRBV9 and TRBJ2-2; 8 positions match TRBD1. The CDR3 contains 16 residues. V dropped 0 bases and J dropped 3; count of bases not matched to a gene: 4. Germline assignment: CDR1 SGDLS and CDR2 YYNGEE.

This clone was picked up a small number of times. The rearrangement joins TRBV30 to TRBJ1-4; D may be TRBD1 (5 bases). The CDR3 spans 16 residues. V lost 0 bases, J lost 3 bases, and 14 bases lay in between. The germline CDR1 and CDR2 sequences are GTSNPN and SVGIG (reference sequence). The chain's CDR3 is CAWSVITGFANEKLFF. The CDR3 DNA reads TGTGCCTGGAGTGTTATCACAGGATTTGCTAATGAAAAACTGTTTTTT.

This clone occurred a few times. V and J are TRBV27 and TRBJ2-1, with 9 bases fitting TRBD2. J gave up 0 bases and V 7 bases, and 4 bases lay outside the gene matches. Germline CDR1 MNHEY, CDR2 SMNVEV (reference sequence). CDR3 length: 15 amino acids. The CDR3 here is CASIDSGSSYNEQFF. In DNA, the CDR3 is TGTGCCAGCATAGATAGCGGGAGCTCCTACAATGAGCAGTTCTTC.

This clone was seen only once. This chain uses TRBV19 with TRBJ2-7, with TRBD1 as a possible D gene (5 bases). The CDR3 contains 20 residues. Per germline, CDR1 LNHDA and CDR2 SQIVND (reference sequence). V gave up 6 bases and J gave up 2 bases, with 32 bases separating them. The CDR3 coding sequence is TGTGCCAGTAGCCTGCCAAAGGGGTCAATCTTGTGGGGTACGCCCTACGAGCAGTACTTC. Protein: CASSLPKGSILWGTPYEQYF.

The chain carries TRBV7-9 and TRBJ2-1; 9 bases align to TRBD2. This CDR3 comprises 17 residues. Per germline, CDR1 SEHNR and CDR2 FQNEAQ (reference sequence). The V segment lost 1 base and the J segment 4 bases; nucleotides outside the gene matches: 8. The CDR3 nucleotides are TGTGCCAGCAGCTTAGGGGTCGGGCGGGAGGGATACAATGAGCAGTTCTTC. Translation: CASSLGVGREGYNEQFF. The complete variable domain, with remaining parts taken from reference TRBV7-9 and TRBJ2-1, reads DTGVSQNPRHKITKRGQNVTFRCDPISEHNRLYWYRQTLGQGPEFLTYFQNEAQLEKSRLLSDRFSAERPKGSFSTLEIQRTEQGDSAMYLCASSLGVGREGYNEQFFGPGTRLTVL.

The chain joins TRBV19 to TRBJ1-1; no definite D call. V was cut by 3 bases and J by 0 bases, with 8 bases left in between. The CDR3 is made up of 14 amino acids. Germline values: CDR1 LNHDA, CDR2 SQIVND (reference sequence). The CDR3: CASSMREMNTEAFF. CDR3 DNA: TGTGCCAGTAGTATGAGAGAAATGAACACTGAAGCTTTCTTT. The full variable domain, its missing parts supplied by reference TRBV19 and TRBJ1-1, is DGGITQSPKYLFRKEGQNVTLSCEQNLNHDAMYWYRQDPGQGLRLIYYSQIVNDFQKGDIAEGYSVSREKKESFPLTVTSAQKNPTAFYLCASSMREMNTEAFFGQGTRLTVV.

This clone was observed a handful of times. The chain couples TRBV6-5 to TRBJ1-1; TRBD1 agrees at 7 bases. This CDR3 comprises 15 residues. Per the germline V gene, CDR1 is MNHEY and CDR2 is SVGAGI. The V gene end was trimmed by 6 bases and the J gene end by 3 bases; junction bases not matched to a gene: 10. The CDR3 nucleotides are TGTGCCAGCAGAAGACAGGGAATAGGGGACACTGAAGCTTTCTTT. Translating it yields CASRRQGIGDTEAFF.

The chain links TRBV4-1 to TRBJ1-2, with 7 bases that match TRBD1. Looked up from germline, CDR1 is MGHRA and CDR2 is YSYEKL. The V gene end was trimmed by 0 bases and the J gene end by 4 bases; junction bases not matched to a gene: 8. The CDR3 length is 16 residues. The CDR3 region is CASSQEERGRAYGYTF. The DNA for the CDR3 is TGCGCCAGCAGCCAAGAGGAAAGGGGGCGCGCCTATGGCTACACCTTC.

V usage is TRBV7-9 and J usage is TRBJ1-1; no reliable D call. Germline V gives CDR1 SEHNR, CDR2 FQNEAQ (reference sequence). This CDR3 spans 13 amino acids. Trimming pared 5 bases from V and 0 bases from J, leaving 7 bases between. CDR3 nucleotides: TGTGCCAGCAGCGACACGATGAACACTGAAGCTTTCTTT. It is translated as CASSDTMNTEAFF.

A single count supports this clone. The CDR3 coding sequence is TGTGCCAGCAGTGCCTCTCGGGGAAACTATGGCTACACCTTC. Its protein product is CASSASRGNYGYTF. The J gene is TRBJ1-2, the V gene TRBV25-1; D gene unclear. The CDR3 runs 14 residues. Trimming took 4 bases from V and 2 from J, leaving 11 bases between them. CDR1 and CDR2 from the germline V gene are MGHDK and SYGVNS.

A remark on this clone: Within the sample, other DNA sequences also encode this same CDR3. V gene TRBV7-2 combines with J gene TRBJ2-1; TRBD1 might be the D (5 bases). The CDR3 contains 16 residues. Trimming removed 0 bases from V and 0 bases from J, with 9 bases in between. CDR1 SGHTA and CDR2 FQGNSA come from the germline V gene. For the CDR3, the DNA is TGTGCCAGCAGCTTAGCGGGGCTAAGCTCCTACAATGAGCAGTTCTTC. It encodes CASSLAGLSSYNEQFF.

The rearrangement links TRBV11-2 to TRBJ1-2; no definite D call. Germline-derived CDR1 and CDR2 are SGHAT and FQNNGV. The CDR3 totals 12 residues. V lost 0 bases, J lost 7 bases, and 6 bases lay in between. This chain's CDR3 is CASSLERVGYTF. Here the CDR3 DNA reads TGTGCCAGCAGCTTAGAACGGGTTGGCTACACCTTC.

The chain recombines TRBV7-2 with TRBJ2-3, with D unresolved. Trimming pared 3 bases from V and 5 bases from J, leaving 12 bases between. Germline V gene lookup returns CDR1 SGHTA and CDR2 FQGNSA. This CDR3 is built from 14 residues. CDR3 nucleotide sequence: TGTGCCAGCAGCTTCTACAGAACGGTAGATACGCAGTATTTT. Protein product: CASSFYRTVDTQYF.

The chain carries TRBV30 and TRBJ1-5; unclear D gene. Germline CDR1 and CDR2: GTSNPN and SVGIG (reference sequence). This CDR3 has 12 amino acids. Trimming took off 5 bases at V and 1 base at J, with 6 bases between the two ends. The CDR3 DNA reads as TGTGCCTGGGCCCAGAGCAATCAGCCCCAGCATTTT. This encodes CAWAQSNQPQHF.

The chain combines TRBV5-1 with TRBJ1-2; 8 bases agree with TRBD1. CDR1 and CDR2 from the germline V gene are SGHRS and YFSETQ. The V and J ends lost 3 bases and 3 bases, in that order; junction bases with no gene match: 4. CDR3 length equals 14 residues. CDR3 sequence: CASSSTTGDYGYTF. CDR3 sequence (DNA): TGCGCCAGCAGCTCCACGACAGGGGACTATGGCTACACCTTC.